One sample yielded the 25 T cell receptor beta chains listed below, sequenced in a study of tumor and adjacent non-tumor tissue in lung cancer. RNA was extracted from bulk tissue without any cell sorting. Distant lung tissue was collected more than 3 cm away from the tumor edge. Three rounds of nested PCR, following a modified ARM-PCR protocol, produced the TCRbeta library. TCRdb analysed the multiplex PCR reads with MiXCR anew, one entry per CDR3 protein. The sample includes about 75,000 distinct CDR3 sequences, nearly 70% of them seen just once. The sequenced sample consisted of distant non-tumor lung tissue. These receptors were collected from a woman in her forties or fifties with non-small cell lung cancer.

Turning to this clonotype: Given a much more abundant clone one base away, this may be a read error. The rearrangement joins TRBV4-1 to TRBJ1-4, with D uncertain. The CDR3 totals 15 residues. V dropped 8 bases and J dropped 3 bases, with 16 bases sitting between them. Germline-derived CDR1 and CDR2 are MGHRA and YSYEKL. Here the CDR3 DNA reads TGCGCCAGCTCCCCTTACATTACAGCTAATGAAAAACTGTTTTTT. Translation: CASSPYITANEKLFF.

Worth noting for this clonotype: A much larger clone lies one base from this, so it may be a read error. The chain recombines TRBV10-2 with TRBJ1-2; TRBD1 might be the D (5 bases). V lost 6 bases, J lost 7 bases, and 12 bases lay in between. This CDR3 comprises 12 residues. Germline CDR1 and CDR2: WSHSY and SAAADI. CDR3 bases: TGCGCCAGCAGCCTTGACAGCTGTGGCTACACCTTC. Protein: CASSLDSCGYTF.

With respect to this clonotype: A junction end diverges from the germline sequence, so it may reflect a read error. The CDR3 sequence is CSVEDSGRYGEIQYF. CDR3 coding DNA: TGCAGCGTTGAGGATAGCGGGAGATATGGAGAGATCCAGTACTTC. This rearrangement joins TRBV29-1 to TRBJ2-5, with 9 bases identical to TRBD2. The germline CDR1 and CDR2 sequences are SQVTM and ANQGSEA. The CDR3 consists of 15 residues.

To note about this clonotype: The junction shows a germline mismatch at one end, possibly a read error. CDR3 coding DNA: TGTGCCAGCAGCGTAAGACTAGCGGGAGGCCCAGATACGCAGTGTTTT. Protein product: CASSVRLAGGPDTQCF. This chain links TRBV7-9 with TRBJ2-3, with 13 bases matching TRBD2. Germline CDR1 reads SEHNR; CDR2 reads FQNEAQ (reference sequence). CDR3 length equals 16 residues. The whole variable domain, remainder taken from reference TRBV7-9 and TRBJ2-3, is DTGVSQNPRHKITKRGQNVTFRCDPISEHNRLYWYRQTLGQGPEFLTYFQNEAQLEKSRLLSDRFSAERPKGSFSTLEIQRTEQGDSAMYLCASSVRLAGGPDTQCFGPGTRLTVL.

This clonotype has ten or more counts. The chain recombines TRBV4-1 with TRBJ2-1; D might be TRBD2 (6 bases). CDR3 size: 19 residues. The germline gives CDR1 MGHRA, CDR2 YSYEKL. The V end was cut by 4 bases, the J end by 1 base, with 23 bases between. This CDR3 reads CASSPLRGTPVLSYNEQFF. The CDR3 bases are TGCGCCAGCAGCCCCCTTCGTGGGACTCCAGTCCTTTCCTACAATGAGCAGTTCTTC.

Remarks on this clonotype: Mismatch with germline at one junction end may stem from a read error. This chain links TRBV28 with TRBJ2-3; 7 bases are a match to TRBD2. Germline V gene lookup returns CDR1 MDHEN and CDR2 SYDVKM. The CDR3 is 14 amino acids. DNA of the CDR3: TGTACCAGCGGGGAGGCTAGTCCTCCAGATACGCAGTATTTT. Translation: CTSGEASPPDTQYF. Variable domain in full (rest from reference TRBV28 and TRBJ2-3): DVKVTQSSRYLVKRTGEKVFLECVQDMDHENMFWYRQDPGLGLRLIYFSYDVKMKEKGDIPEGYSVSREKKERFSLILESASTNQTSMYLCTSGEASPPDTQYFGPGTRLTVL.

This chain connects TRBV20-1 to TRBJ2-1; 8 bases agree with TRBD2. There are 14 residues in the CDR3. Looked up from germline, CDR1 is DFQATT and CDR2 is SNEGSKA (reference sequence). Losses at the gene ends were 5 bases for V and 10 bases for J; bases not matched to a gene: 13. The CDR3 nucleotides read TGCAGTGCTCCCTACAGCGGGGGTATCGAGGAGCAGTTCTTC. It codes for CSAPYSGGIEEQFF.

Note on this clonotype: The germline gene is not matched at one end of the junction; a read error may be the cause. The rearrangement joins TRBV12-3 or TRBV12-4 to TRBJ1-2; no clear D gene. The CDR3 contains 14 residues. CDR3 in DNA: TGTCCCAGCAGTTTAGCTCCTAATAACTATGGCTACACCTTC. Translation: CPSSLAPNNYGYTF.

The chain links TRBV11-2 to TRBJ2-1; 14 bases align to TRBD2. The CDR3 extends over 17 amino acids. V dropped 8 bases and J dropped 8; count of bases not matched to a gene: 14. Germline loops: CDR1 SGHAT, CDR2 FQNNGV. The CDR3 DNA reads TGTGCCAGCGGTTTAGAGTCGGGACTAGCGGGAGTCGATGAGCAGTTCTTC. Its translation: CASGLESGLAGVDEQFF. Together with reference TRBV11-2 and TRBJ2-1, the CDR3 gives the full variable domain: EAGVAQSPRYKIIEKRQSVAFWCNPISGHATLYWYQQILGQGPKLLIQFQNNGVVDDSQLPKDRFSAERLKGVDSTLKIQPAKLEDSAVYLCASGLESGLAGVDEQFFGPGTRLTVL.

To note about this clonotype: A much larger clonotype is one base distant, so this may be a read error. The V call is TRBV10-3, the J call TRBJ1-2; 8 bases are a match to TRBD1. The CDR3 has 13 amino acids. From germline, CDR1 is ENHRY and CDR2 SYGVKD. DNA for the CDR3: TGTGCCATCAGTGAGGGACAGGGCTATGGCTGCGCCTTC. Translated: CAISEGQGYGCAF.

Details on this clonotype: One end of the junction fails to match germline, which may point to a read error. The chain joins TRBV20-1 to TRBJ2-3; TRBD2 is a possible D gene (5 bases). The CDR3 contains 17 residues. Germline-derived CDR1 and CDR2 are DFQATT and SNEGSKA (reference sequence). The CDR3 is CSAQPSGGTSSTDRQYF. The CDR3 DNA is TGCAGTGCCCAACCCTCCGGCGGAACCTCTAGCACAGATAGGCAGTATTTT.

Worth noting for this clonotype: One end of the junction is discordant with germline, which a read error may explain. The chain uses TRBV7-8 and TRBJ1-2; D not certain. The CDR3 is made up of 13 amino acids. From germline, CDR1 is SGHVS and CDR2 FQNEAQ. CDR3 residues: CANSSRAGRAYTF. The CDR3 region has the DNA TGTGCCAACAGCTCCCGCGCTGGGAGGGCCTACACCTTC.

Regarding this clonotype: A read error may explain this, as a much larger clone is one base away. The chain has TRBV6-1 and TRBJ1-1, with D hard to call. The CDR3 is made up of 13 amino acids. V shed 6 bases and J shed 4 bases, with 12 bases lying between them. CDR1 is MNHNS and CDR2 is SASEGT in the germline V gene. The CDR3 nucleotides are TGTGCCAGCAGCGGACTGGGGTTCACTGAAGCTTTCTTT. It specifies CASSGLGFTEAFF.

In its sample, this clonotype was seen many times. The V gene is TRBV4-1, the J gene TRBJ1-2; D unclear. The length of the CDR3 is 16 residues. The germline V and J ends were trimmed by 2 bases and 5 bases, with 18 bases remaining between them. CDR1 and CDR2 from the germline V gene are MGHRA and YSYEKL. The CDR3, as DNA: TGCGCCAGCAGCCAACGCCTGACAAGCTCGATATATGGCTACACCTTC. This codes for CASSQRLTSSIYGYTF.

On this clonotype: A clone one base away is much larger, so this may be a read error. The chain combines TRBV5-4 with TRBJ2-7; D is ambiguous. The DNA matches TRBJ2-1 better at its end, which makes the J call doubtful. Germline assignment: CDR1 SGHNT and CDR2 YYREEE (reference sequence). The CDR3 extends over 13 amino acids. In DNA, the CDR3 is TGTGCCAGCAGCTTGAGTTTAGCCTACGAGCAGTTCTTC. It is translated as CASSLSLAYEQFF.

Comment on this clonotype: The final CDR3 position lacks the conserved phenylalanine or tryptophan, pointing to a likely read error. In DNA, the CDR3 is TGTGCCAGCAGCATCTCGGACAGGGGTCTATACGAGCAGTACCTC. Translation: CASSISDRGLYEQYL. The rearrangement joins TRBV11-2 to TRBJ2-7; 9 bases line up with TRBD1. In germline, CDR1 is SGHAT, CDR2 FQNNGV. V was clipped by 5 bases and J by 4 bases; unmatched bases: 9. The CDR3 has 15 residues.

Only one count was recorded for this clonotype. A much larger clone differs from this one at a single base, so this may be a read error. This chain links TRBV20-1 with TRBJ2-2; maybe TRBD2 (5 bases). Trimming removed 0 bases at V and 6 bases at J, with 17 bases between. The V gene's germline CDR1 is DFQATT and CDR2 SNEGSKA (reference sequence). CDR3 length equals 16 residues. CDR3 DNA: TGCAGTGCTAGAGATTTGGGGAGAGTAGACGCCGGGGAGCTGTTTTTT. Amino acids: CSARDLGRVDAGELFF.

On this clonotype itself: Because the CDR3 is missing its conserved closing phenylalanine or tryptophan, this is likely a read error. DNA for the CDR3: TGCAGCGCCGGCGGGACTGAACAGTTCTCC. This sequence encodes CSAGGTEQFS. The chain is built from TRBV29-1 and TRBJ2-1, with D possibly being TRBD2 (6 bases). The CDR3 is made up of 10 amino acids. Germline V gives CDR1 SQVTM, CDR2 ANQGSEA. Trimming pared 7 bases from V and 13 bases from J, leaving 14 bases between.

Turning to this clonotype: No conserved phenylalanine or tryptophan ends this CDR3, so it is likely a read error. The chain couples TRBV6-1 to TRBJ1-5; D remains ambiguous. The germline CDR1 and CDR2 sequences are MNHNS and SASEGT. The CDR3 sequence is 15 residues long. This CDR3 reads CASRPDRLSNQLQHL. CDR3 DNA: TGTGCCAGCAGGCCGGATAGGTTAAGCAATCAGCTCCAGCATTTA.

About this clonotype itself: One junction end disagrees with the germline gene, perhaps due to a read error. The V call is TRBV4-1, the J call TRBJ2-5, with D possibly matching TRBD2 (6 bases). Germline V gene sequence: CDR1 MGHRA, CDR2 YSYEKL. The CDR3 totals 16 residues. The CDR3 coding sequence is TGCGCCAACAGCCAAGACGCCGTACTAGCAGGCGAGACCCAGTACTTC. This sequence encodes CANSQDAVLAGETQYF.

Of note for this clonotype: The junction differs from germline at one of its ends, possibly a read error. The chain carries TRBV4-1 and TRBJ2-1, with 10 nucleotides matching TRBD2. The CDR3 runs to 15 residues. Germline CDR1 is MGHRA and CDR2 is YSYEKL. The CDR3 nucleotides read TGCGCCAGCAACCAAGTTCGAGCGGGAGGGTGGGAACAGTTCTTC. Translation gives CASNQVRAGGWEQFF.

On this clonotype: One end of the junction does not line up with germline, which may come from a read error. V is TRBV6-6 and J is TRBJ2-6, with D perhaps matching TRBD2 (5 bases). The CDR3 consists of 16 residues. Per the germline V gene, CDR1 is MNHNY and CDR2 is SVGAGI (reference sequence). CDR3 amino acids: CASTKEAYSGANVMTF. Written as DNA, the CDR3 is TGTGCCAGCACTAAGGAGGCGTACTCTGGAGCCAACGTCATGACTTTC.

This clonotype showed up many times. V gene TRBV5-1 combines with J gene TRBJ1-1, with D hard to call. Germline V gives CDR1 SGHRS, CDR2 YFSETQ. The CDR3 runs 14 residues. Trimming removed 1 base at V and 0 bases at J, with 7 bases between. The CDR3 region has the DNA TGCGCCAGCAGCTTGTGGTACTTGAACACTGAAGCTTTCTTT. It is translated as CASSLWYLNTEAFF.

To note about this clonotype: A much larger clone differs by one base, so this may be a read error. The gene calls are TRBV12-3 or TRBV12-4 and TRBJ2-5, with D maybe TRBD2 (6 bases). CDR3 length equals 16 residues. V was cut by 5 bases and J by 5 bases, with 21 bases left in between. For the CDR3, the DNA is TGTGCCAGCAGTCCCCCAGGTGGGAGGACCAAGGAGACCCAGTACTTC. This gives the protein CASSPPGGRTKETQYF.

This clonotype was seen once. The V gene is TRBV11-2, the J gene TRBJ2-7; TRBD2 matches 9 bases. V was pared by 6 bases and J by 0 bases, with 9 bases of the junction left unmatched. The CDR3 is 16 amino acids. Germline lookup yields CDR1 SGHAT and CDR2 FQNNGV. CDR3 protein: CASSPMASGISYEQYF. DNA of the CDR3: TGTGCCAGCAGTCCCATGGCTAGCGGGATCTCCTACGAGCAGTACTTC.